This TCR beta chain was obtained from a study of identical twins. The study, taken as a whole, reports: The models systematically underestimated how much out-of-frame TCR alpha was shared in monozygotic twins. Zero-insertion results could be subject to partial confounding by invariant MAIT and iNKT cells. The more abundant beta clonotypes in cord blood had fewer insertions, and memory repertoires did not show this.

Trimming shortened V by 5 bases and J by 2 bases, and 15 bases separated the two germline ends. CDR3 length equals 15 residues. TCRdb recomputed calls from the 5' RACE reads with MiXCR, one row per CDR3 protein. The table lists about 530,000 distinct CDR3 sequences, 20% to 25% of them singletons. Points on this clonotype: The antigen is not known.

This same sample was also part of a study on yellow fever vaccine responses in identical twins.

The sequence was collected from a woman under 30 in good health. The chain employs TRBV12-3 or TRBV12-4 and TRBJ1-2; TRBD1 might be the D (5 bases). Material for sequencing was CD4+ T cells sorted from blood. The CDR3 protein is CASSPTGTANYGYTF. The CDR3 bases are TGTGCCAGCAGTCCAACCGGGACGGCAAACTATGGCTACACCTTC.